This passage covers 5 T cell receptor beta chains from one sample sequenced in a study of tumor-infiltrating lymphocytes in primary liver carcinoma. TCR beta cDNA was reverse-transcribed from 400 to 500 ng of total RNA. The reaction used a constant-region primer and ProtoScript II reverse transcriptase. The TCR beta library was amplified through three nested multiplex PCR rounds in a modified ARM-PCR procedure. A C-beta reverse primer and TRBV1-TRBV30 forward primers served in each of the first two PCR rounds, at 10 cycles apiece. TCRdb independently ran MiXCR on the multiplex PCR reads; one entry per CDR3 protein. The table lists about 330,000 distinct CDR3 sequences, approximately 64% of them singletons. The authors took blood RNA from unsorted whole blood and also extracted germline DNA. The sample taken for sequencing was peripheral blood. The receptors stem from a man aged 40-49 years with primary liver carcinoma and hepatitis B virus infection.

V is TRBV5-6 and J is TRBJ1-1, with D possibly TRBD1 on 6 matching bases. V was clipped by 4 bases and J by 0 bases, with 13 bases between them. The germline CDR1 and CDR2 sequences are SGHDT and YYEEEE. This CDR3 contains 15 residues. The CDR3 region is CASSLRGRMNTEAFF. Here the CDR3 DNA reads TGTGCCAGCAGCCTCCGGGGGCGTATGAACACTGAAGCTTTCTTT.

Details on this clonotype: One base away lies a much larger clone, so this may be a sequencing read error. V usage is TRBV28 and J usage is TRBJ2-2, with 8 bases identical to TRBD1. The CDR3 runs 14 residues. After removal of 11 bases from V and 6 bases from J, the junction contained 11 bases not matched to a gene. CDR1 is MDHEN and CDR2 is SYDVKM in the germline V gene. The CDR3, as DNA: TGTGCCCCTAACCGCGCGACAGGGGCCGGGGAGCTGTTTTTT. It translates to CAPNRATGAGELFF. The entire variable domain, with the rest obtained from reference TRBV28 and TRBJ2-2, is as follows: DVKVTQSSRYLVKRTGEKVFLECVQDMDHENMFWYRQDPGLGLRLIYFSYDVKMKEKGDIPEGYSVSREKKERFSLILESASTNQTSMYLCAPNRATGAGELFFGEGSRLTVL.

Worth noting for this clonotype: At one end, the junction sequence differs from germline, possibly due to a read error. The V call is TRBV5-5, the J call TRBJ1-2, with D uncertain. Germline V gene data show CDR1 as SGHKS and CDR2 as YYEKEE (reference sequence). This CDR3 comprises 13 residues. CDR3 in amino acids: CAGSFEPGYGYTF. In DNA form, the CDR3 reads TGTGCCGGCAGCTTTGAGCCAGGCTATGGCTACACCTTC.

For this clonotype: A much bigger clone sits one base away, suggesting this may be a read error. The chain is built from TRBV12-3 or TRBV12-4 and TRBJ1-5; D call uncertain. The CDR3 contains 14 residues. V lost 6 bases and J 5 bases, leaving 14 bases between the germline ends. This CDR3 is CASSPDGVDQPQHF. The DNA for the CDR3 is TGTGCCAGCAGCCCAGACGGGGTGGATCAGCCCCAGCATTTT.

This chain connects TRBV6-1 to TRBJ1-3; the match to TRBD1 covers 8 bases. Germline V gene lookup returns CDR1 MNHNS and CDR2 SASEGT. V was clipped by 5 bases and J by 10 bases; unmatched bases: 10. The CDR3 totals 14 residues. This CDR3 is CASSFTGQGRTIYF. CDR3 in DNA: TGTGCCAGCAGTTTCACTGGACAGGGAAGGACCATATATTTT.